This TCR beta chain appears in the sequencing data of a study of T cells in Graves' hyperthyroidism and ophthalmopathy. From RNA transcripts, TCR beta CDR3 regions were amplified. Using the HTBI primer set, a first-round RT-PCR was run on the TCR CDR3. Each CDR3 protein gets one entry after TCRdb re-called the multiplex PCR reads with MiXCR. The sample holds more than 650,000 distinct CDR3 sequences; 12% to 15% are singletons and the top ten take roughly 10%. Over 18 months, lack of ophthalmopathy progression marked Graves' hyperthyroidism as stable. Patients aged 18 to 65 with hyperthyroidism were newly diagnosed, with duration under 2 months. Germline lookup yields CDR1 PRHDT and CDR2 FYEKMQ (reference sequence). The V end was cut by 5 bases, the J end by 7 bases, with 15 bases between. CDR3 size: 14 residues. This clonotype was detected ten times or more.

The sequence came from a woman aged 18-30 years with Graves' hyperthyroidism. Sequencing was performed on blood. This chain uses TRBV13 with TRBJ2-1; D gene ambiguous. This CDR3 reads CASSQVGRLNEQFF. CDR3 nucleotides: TGTGCCAGCAGCCAGGTTGGTAGATTGAATGAGCAGTTCTTC.